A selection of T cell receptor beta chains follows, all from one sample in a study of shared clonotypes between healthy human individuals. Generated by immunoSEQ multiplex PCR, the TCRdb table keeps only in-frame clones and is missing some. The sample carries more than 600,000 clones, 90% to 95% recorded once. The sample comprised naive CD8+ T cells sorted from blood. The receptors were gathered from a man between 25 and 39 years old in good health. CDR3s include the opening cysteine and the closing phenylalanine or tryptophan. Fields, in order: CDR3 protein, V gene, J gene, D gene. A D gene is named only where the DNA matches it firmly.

cdr3_aa: CASSGGQGNQPQHF
v_call: TRBV2
j_call: TRBJ1-5
d_call: TRBD1

cdr3_aa: CASSVALGGDGYTF
v_call: TRBV9
j_call: TRBJ1-2
d_call: NA

cdr3_aa: CASSDSASGYEQYF
v_call: TRBV10-1
j_call: TRBJ2-7
d_call: TRBD2

cdr3_aa: CASSEARTSGISTTDTQYF
v_call: TRBV2
j_call: TRBJ2-3
d_call: TRBD2

cdr3_aa: CASARVWERGDTQYF
v_call: TRBV5-5
j_call: TRBJ2-3
d_call: NA

cdr3_aa: CASSSPSGSASAGANVLTF
v_call: TRBV11-2
j_call: TRBJ2-6
d_call: TRBD2

cdr3_aa: CASSQDRFSGTAEQYF
v_call: TRBV4-3
j_call: TRBJ2-7
d_call: TRBD2

cdr3_aa: CASSPWDRVVTEAFF
v_call: TRBV6-1
j_call: TRBJ1-1
d_call: TRBD1

cdr3_aa: CASRLGDRGYNEQFF
v_call: TRBV5-4
j_call: TRBJ2-1
d_call: TRBD1

cdr3_aa: CASSPTFFLAGVVDNEQFF
v_call: TRBV5-5
j_call: TRBJ2-1
d_call: TRBD2

cdr3_aa: CASSLFRGLHQPQHF
v_call: TRBV28
j_call: TRBJ1-5
d_call: TRBD1

cdr3_aa: CASSINSPNTEAFF
v_call: TRBV19
j_call: TRBJ1-1
d_call: NA

cdr3_aa: CASSPLDRGTALNYGYTF
v_call: TRBV27
j_call: TRBJ1-2
d_call: TRBD1

cdr3_aa: CASSPLSYNEQFF
v_call: TRBV19
j_call: TRBJ2-1
d_call: NA

cdr3_aa: CAISEGMGYEQYF
v_call: TRBV10-3
j_call: TRBJ2-7
d_call: NA

cdr3_aa: CASSNGQGVADTQYF
v_call: TRBV7-9
j_call: TRBJ2-3
d_call: TRBD1

cdr3_aa: CATATVGQDTQYF
v_call: TRBV15
j_call: TRBJ2-3
d_call: NA